The clone carrying this T cell receptor beta chain showed up just a few times. Its antigen is not identified. This sample stems from a study of post-analysis software for immune sequencing data. Unique molecular identifiers were present in the TCR beta cDNA libraries. TCRdb used MiXCR to reprocess the PCR reads, holding one entry per CDR3 protein. This table holds around 710,000 distinct CDR3 sequences, about half found once. The CDR3 runs 13 residues. V was cut by 4 bases and J by 8 bases, with 15 bases left in between. Germline V gene data show CDR1 as SQVTM and CDR2 as ANQGSEA. Study observations and caveats: Strong same-batch co-clustering of samples appeared with F measure clustering. When patients were compared with controls, four or five TRBV segments were more frequent, TRBV5-6, TRBV5-1 and TRBV20-1 among them.

This clonotype was obtained from a girl between 5 and 17 years old with multiple sclerosis. V is TRBV29-1 and J is TRBJ2-1; perhaps TRBD2 as D (6 bases). The sequencing input was blood. The CDR3 nucleotides are TGCAGCGTTGGGGGGGTATTGCTGCATGAGCAGTTCTTC. Translation gives CSVGGVLLHEQFF.